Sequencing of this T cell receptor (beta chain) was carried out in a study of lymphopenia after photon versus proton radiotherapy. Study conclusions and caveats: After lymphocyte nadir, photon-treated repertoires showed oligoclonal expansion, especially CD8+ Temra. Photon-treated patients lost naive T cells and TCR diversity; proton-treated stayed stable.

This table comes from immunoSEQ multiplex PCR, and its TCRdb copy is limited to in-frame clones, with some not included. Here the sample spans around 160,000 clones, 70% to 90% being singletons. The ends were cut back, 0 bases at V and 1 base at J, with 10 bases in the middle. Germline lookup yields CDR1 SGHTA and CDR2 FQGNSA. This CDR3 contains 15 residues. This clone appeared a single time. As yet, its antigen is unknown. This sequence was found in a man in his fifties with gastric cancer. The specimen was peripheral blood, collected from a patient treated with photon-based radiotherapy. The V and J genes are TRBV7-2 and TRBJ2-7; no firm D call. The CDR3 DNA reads TGTGCCAGCAGCTTAGCAGTACTTCTATCCTACGAGCAGTACTTC. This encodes CASSLAVLLSYEQYF. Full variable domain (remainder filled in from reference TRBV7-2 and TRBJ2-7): GAGVSQSPSNKVTEKGKDVELRCDPISGHTALYWYRQSLGQGLEFLIYFQGNSAPDKSGLPSDRFSAERTGGSVSTLTIQRTQQEDSAVYLCASSLAVLLSYEQYFGPGTRLTVT.